Shown below are 25 T cell receptor beta chains from a single sample sequenced in a study of PD-1 blockade in classical Hodgkin lymphoma. Brentuximab vedotin exposure varied, and every patient relapsed after autologous stem cell transplantation. Negative magnetic selection isolated CD4+ T cells from thawed PBMCs. Assay used: immunoSEQ multiplex PCR; TCRdb lists only in-frame clones, some missing. The sample carries more than 25,000 clones, 85% recorded once. The material sequenced was CD4+ T cells from blood, taken at baseline. These receptor sequences come from a human donor with classical Hodgkin lymphoma.

The chain uses TRBV4-3 and TRBJ1-1; possibly TRBD1 for D (5 bases). This CDR3 contains 15 residues. V was shortened by 0 bases and J by 8 bases, with 16 bases between the two germline ends. Germline V gene lookup returns CDR1 LGHNA and CDR2 YSLEER. The CDR3 protein is CASSQDVGRELEAFF. For the CDR3, the DNA is TGCGCCAGCAGCCAAGATGTCGGCAGGGAGCTGGAAGCTTTCTTT.

The J gene is TRBJ2-2, the V gene TRBV9; D remains ambiguous. Germline V gene lookup returns CDR1 SGDLS and CDR2 YYNGEE. Trimming removed 4 bases from V and 1 base from J, with 11 bases in between. The CDR3 covers 15 residues. The CDR3 DNA sequence: TGTGCCAGCAGCACCCGACGACAGAACACCGGGGAGCTGTTTTTT. It codes for CASSTRRQNTGELFF.

Only a few counts were recorded for this clone. The chain is built from TRBV30 and TRBJ1-2, with 7 bases fitting TRBD1. The germline V gene has CDR1 GTSNPN and CDR2 SVGIG (reference sequence). The CDR3 consists of 12 residues. The J segment lost 2 bases and the V segment lost 3 bases, leaving 0 bases of the junction unmatched. The CDR3 DNA follows: TGTGCCTGGAGCAGGGGGAACTATGGCTACACCTTC. It yields the protein CAWSRGNYGYTF.

This clone appeared a few times. V is TRBV5-1 and J is TRBJ1-2; 12 bases align to TRBD1. The ends lost 4 bases at V and 7 bases at J; junction bases unmatched: 5. This CDR3 region has 14 residues. Germline CDR1 reads SGHRS; CDR2 reads YFSETQ. CDR3 DNA sequence: TGCGCCAGCAGCGGGGACAGGGGGCCGGGTGGCTACACCTTC. Residues: CASSGDRGPGGYTF. Combining the CDR3 with reference TRBV5-1 and TRBJ1-2 gives the whole variable domain KAGVTQTPRYLIKTRGQQVTLSCSPISGHRSVSWYQQTPGQGLQFLFEYFSETQRNKGNFPGRFSGRQFSNSRSEMNVSTLELGDSALYLCASSGDRGPGGYTFGSGTRLTVV.

This chain connects TRBV2 to TRBJ1-2, with TRBD1 matching over 9 bases. Germline V gene sequence: CDR1 SNHLY, CDR2 FYNNEI. The CDR3 has 14 residues. With V trimmed by 4 bases and J by 5 bases, 5 bases remained unmatched. CDR3 in amino acids: CASSGDRAWYGYTF. DNA of the CDR3: TGTGCCAGCAGTGGGGACAGGGCTTGGTATGGCTACACCTTC.

CDR3 bases: TGTGCCAGCAGCCAAGATGACGGATACAATGAGCAGTTCTTC. Protein: CASSQDDGYNEQFF. V usage is TRBV4-2 and J usage is TRBJ2-1; D remains ambiguous. Trimming took off 0 bases at V and 4 bases at J, with 7 bases between the two ends. This CDR3 contains 14 residues. Germline V gene sequence: CDR1 LGHNA, CDR2 YNFKEQ.

The chain links TRBV4-3 to TRBJ2-7; 10 nucleotides match TRBD2. The germline CDR1 and CDR2 sequences are LGHNA and YSLEER. V was pared by 0 bases and J by 6 bases, with 11 bases of the junction left unmatched. This CDR3 has 17 amino acids. CDR3 protein: CASSQDTPSGSFREQYF. The CDR3 coding sequence is TGCGCCAGCAGCCAAGATACCCCTAGCGGGAGCTTTCGCGAGCAGTACTTC.

The CDR3 spells CASNQQGQANEKLFF. The CDR3 bases are TGTGCCAGCAACCAACAGGGACAGGCTAATGAAAAACTGTTTTTT. This rearrangement joins TRBV2 to TRBJ1-4; TRBD1 aligns across 8 bases. Germline V CDR1 and CDR2: SNHLY, FYNNEI. The CDR3 is 15 residues long. The J segment lost 3 bases and the V segment lost 7 bases, leaving 7 bases of the junction unmatched.

The chain has TRBV29-1 and TRBJ1-2; the D is unclear. V lost 2 bases, J lost 4 bases, and 17 bases lay in between. The CDR3 extends over 15 amino acids. Germline CDR1 is SQVTM and CDR2 is ANQGSEA. CDR3 loop: CSVELGGPSGYGYTF. DNA of the CDR3: TGCAGCGTTGAACTCGGAGGGCCGTCTGGCTATGGCTACACCTTC.

The chain carries TRBV11-2 and TRBJ2-7; D is possibly TRBD2 (7 bases). CDR3 length equals 13 residues. Trimming pared 6 bases from V and 6 bases from J, leaving 15 bases between. Germline lookup yields CDR1 SGHAT and CDR2 FQNNGV. The CDR3 nucleotides are TGTGCCAGCAGTCCTGGGGAGGGGGGCGAGCAGTACTTC. Translating it yields CASSPGEGGEQYF.

This chain joins TRBV27 and TRBJ1-6, with TRBD1 identical over 8 bases. Germline V gene data show CDR1 as MNHEY and CDR2 as SMNVEV (reference sequence). V was pared by 8 bases and J by 7 bases, with 10 bases of the junction left unmatched. The CDR3 is made up of 15 amino acids. The CDR3, as DNA: TGTGCCAGCCGCGACAGGGGCTACGGAAATTCACCCCTCCACTTT. It is translated as CASRDRGYGNSPLHF.

On this clone itself: Sequence at one end of the junction differs from germline and may be a read error. The chain employs TRBV11-3 and TRBJ2-2; D may be TRBD2 (5 bases). The CDR3 consists of 16 residues. Germline-derived CDR1 and CDR2 are SGHNT and YENEEA. CDR3 DNA: TGTGCCAGCAGCTTAGGCCGAGACGGGAACGCCGGGGAGCTGTTTTTT. Residues: CASSLGRDGNAGELFF.

This chain connects TRBV18 to TRBJ2-2; no clear D gene. V shed 6 bases and J shed 0 bases, with 14 bases lying between them. The CDR3 runs to 16 residues. Germline V lookup: CDR1 KGHSH, CDR2 LQKENI. The DNA for the CDR3 is TGTGCCAGCTCCCCCCCGGGCGGCGCGAACACCGGGGAGCTGTTTTTT. This gives the protein CASSPPGGANTGELFF. The full variable domain, in which reference TRBV18 and TRBJ2-2 provide the parts outside the CDR3, is NAGVMQNPRHLVRRRGQEARLRCSPMKGHSHVYWYRQLPEEGLKFMVYLQKENIIDESGMPKERFSAEFPKEGPSILRIQQVVRGDSAAYFCASSPPGGANTGELFFGEGSRLTVL.

The chain recombines TRBV27 with TRBJ1-1, with D maybe TRBD1 (5 bases). V lost 0 bases, J lost 6 bases, and 17 bases lay in between. Germline V gives CDR1 MNHEY, CDR2 SMNVEV (reference sequence). This CDR3 has 16 residues. CDR3 protein: CASSLSPSQVGPEAFF. CDR3 DNA: TGTGCCAGCAGTTTATCGCCCTCACAGGTGGGCCCTGAAGCTTTCTTT.

This clone was seen a handful of times. The CDR3 sequence is CASSPGNQPQHF. CDR3 sequence (DNA): TGTGCCAGCTCACCCGGCAATCAGCCCCAGCATTTT. This chain uses TRBV18 with TRBJ1-5; no clear D gene. CDR1 and CDR2 (germline): KGHSH, LQKENI. Trimming cost V 3 bases and J 2 bases, with 2 bases left between them. This CDR3 region has 12 residues.

The CDR3 region has the DNA TGTGCCATCAGTGAGTCGGGAGGATATGGAGGCTATGGCTACACCTTC. Translated: CAISESGGYGGYGYTF. V is TRBV10-3 and J is TRBJ1-2; D not resolved. Looked up from germline, CDR1 is ENHRY and CDR2 is SYGVKD. The germline V and J ends were trimmed by 0 bases and 4 bases, with 15 bases remaining between them. This CDR3 has 16 amino acids.

This clone showed up just once. The chain uses TRBV6-5 and TRBJ1-1, with unresolved D. The CDR3 is made up of 13 amino acids. The germline V and J ends were trimmed by 0 bases and 4 bases, with 6 bases remaining between them. From germline, CDR1 is MNHEY and CDR2 SVGAGI. CDR3 loop: CASSYSWGTEAFF. The CDR3, as DNA: TGTGCCAGCAGTTACTCGTGGGGCACTGAAGCTTTCTTT.

The chain has TRBV7-6 and TRBJ2-2; 9 bases fit TRBD2. Germline V lookup: CDR1 SGHVS, CDR2 FNYEAQ. With V trimmed by 4 bases and J by 4 bases, 13 bases remained unmatched. There are 18 residues in the CDR3. The CDR3 sequence is CASSSAWREGRSTGELFF. The CDR3 nucleotides read TGTGCCAGCAGCTCGGCATGGCGGGAGGGCCGGAGCACCGGGGAGCTGTTTTTT. The variable domain in full, completed from reference TRBV7-6 and TRBJ2-2, reads GAGVSQSPRYKVTKRGQDVALRCDPISGHVSLYWYRQALGQGPEFLTYFNYEAQQDKSGLPNDRFSAERPEGSISTLTIQRTEQRDSAMYRCASSSAWREGRSTGELFFGEGSRLTVL.

V is TRBV18 and J is TRBJ1-1; tentative D call: TRBD1 (5 bases). Trimming cost V 5 bases and J 4 bases, with 23 bases left between them. CDR3 length: 17 residues. The germline V gene encodes CDR1 KGHSH and CDR2 LQKENI. The CDR3 region has the DNA TGTGCCAGCTCAGAAGAGCGGGGCAGGCTGTCTGGCACTGAAGCTTTCTTT. Translating gives CASSEERGRLSGTEAFF. The full variable domain, rest sourced from reference TRBV18 and TRBJ1-1, is NAGVMQNPRHLVRRRGQEARLRCSPMKGHSHVYWYRQLPEEGLKFMVYLQKENIIDESGMPKERFSAEFPKEGPSILRIQQVVRGDSAAYFCASSEERGRLSGTEAFFGQGTRLTVV.

The gene calls are TRBV19 and TRBJ2-1; 9 bases are a match to TRBD2. Trimming took 7 bases from V and 0 from J; bases not matched to a gene: 7. The CDR3 extends over 16 amino acids. CDR1 is LNHDA and CDR2 is SQIVND in the germline V gene (reference sequence). The CDR3 nucleotides are TGTGCCAGTATGACTAGCGGACCGAGCTCCTACAATGAGCAGTTCTTC. Its translation is CASMTSGPSSYNEQFF.

This chain links TRBV28 with TRBJ2-2; 13 bases map to TRBD2. Germline CDR1 reads MDHEN; CDR2 reads SYDVKM. This CDR3 has 20 residues. Unmatched junction bases numbered 14, after V lost 4 bases and J lost 3 bases. The CDR3 protein is CASSSRPGLAGLGDTGELFF. The DNA for the CDR3 is TGTGCCAGCAGTTCCAGACCGGGACTAGCGGGATTAGGGGACACCGGGGAGCTGTTTTTT.

V and J are TRBV5-4 and TRBJ2-7; D not resolved. Germline-derived CDR1 and CDR2 are SGHNT and YYREEE (reference sequence). The CDR3 runs to 14 residues. V was pared by 4 bases and J by 0 bases, with 11 bases between. The CDR3 DNA is TGTGCCAGCAGCCATGATCCGGGCTCCTACGAGCAGTACTTC. Protein product: CASSHDPGSYEQYF.

The rearrangement joins TRBV18 to TRBJ2-2; D might be TRBD2 (6 bases). Trimming left V 6 bases short and J 0 bases short, with 14 bases between. Germline CDR1 and CDR2: KGHSH and LQKENI. This CDR3 is built from 16 residues. CDR3 protein: CASSAMGLSNTGELFF. The DNA for the CDR3 is TGTGCCAGCTCGGCCATGGGACTGTCGAACACCGGGGAGCTGTTTTTT.

The chain couples TRBV7-8 to TRBJ1-5; perhaps TRBD1 as D (6 bases). The germline V gene has CDR1 SGHVS and CDR2 FQNEAQ. Trimming removed 5 bases from V and 11 bases from J, with 19 bases in between. The CDR3 consists of 14 residues. The DNA for the CDR3 is TGTGCCAGCAGCAGCGGGACTCTGGGGGCGTCCCAGCATTTT. Its protein product is CASSSGTLGASQHF.

This sequence joins TRBV28 and TRBJ1-1, with TRBD1 as a possible D gene (6 bases). Per germline, CDR1 MDHEN and CDR2 SYDVKM. The CDR3 is 15 residues long. Trimming took off 4 bases at V and 3 bases at J, with 15 bases between the two ends. DNA for the CDR3: TGTGCCAGCAGTTCTACCCACAGGGCCTACACTGAAGCTTTCTTT. Its protein product is CASSSTHRAYTEAFF.